The following is a TCR beta chain sequence with its context. Data came from immunoSEQ multiplex PCR; TCRdb stores just in-frame clones and leaves some out. Of tens of thousands of clones listed, around nine tenths are singletons. This sample stems from a study of technical replicates of blood from a few donors. The length of the CDR3 is 15 residues. Germline assignment: CDR1 ENHRY and CDR2 SYGVKD. The trim removed 4 bases at V and 10 bases at J, leaving 13 bases unmatched. This receptor was identified in a human donor in good health. This rearrangement joins TRBV10-3 to TRBJ1-3; 7 bases are a match to TRBD1. Sequencing used T cells isolated from PBMCs. The CDR3 DNA reads as TGTGCCATCAGTGTGGGGACAGTGCGCCGAGAAACCATATATTTT. It translates to CAISVGTVRRETIYF.